These 19 T cell receptor beta chains were all obtained from the same sample, sequenced in a study of cytomegalovirus exposure and HLA in healthy donors. The PCR ran on 60 Vbeta and 13 Jbeta primers. Some clones are missing from TCRdb's copy, which holds only in-frame ones; the method was immunoSEQ multiplex PCR. The listing contains about 40,000 clones. What was sequenced was PBMCs. All receptors derive from a man aged 25-40 years in good health and CMV-seronegative.

The CDR3 bases are TGTGCCAGCAGACTAGGACAGGGCCTCGAGCAGTACTTC. Its translation: CASRLGQGLEQYF. The gene calls are TRBV27 and TRBJ2-7; 8 bases match TRBD1. The CDR3 extends over 13 amino acids. The germline CDR1 and CDR2 sequences are MNHEY and SMNVEV (reference sequence). The J segment lost 6 bases and the V segment lost 6 bases, leaving 7 bases of the junction unmatched.

The chain is built from TRBV29-1 and TRBJ1-2; tentatively, D is TRBD1 (6 bases). Germline values: CDR1 SQVTM, CDR2 ANQGSEA. Trimming pared 5 bases from V and 2 bases from J, leaving 9 bases between. This CDR3 has 12 amino acids. In nucleotides, the CDR3 is TGCAGCGTTAGGGACACCAACTATGGCTACACCTTC. It codes for CSVRDTNYGYTF.

The chain recombines TRBV29-1 with TRBJ2-2; 14 bases agree with TRBD2. CDR3 size: 14 residues. The J segment lost 8 bases and the V segment lost 7 bases, leaving 6 bases of the junction unmatched. In germline, CDR1 is SQVTM, CDR2 ANQGSEA. The CDR3 protein is CSAGLAGGAGELFF. The DNA of the CDR3 is TGCAGCGCCGGACTAGCGGGAGGAGCTGGGGAGCTGTTTTTT.

The chain joins TRBV5-1 to TRBJ2-7, with 13 bases matching TRBD2. Germline assignment: CDR1 SGHRS and CDR2 YFSETQ. The V segment lost 4 bases and the J segment 2 bases; nucleotides outside the gene matches: 12. The CDR3 has 18 residues. The CDR3 DNA is TGCGCCAGCAGCGCCGGGACTAGCGGGATACCAAAGGCCTACGAGCAGTACTTC. As protein: CASSAGTSGIPKAYEQYF.

The genes are TRBV6-6 and TRBJ2-7; D is unresolved. Deletions cut 0 bases from V and 2 bases from J, with 8 bases between. Germline loops: CDR1 MNHNY, CDR2 SVGAGI (reference sequence). This CDR3 has 14 residues. CDR3 loop: CASSYSRSAYEQYF. Here the CDR3 DNA reads TGTGCCAGCAGTTACTCCCGGAGCGCCTACGAGCAGTACTTC.

The rearrangement joins TRBV29-1 to TRBJ1-1; D is perhaps TRBD1 (5 bases). This CDR3 contains 16 residues. Per germline, CDR1 SQVTM and CDR2 ANQGSEA. V lost 1 base to trimming and J lost 3 bases, with 18 bases between them. The CDR3 DNA is TGCAGCGTTGAAGGGAGGGGTTCTGGGGGTGACACTGAAGCTTTCTTT. Translation gives CSVEGRGSGGDTEAFF.

This chain connects TRBV7-2 to TRBJ2-7; D is uncertain. This CDR3 spans 14 amino acids. V dropped 5 bases and J dropped 4 bases, with 15 bases sitting between them. Germline CDR1 SGHTA, CDR2 FQGNSA. CDR3 sequence reads: CASSRIGILYEQYF. As DNA, the CDR3 is TGTGCCAGCAGCCGCATCGGTATTTTATACGAGCAGTACTTC.

The chain joins TRBV6-5 to TRBJ1-2; tentative D call: TRBD1 (5 bases). The V and J ends lost 2 bases and 8 bases respectively, with 9 bases between them. The germline V gene has CDR1 MNHEY and CDR2 SVGAGI. The CDR3 extends over 12 amino acids. DNA for the CDR3: TGTGCCAGCAGTTACGGGGCCGGCGGCTACACCTTC. As protein: CASSYGAGGYTF.

V is TRBV27 and J is TRBJ1-1; TRBD1 agrees at 7 bases. Germline lookup yields CDR1 MNHEY and CDR2 SMNVEV (reference sequence). This CDR3 has 11 amino acids. V gave up 6 bases and J gave up 7 bases; unmatched junction bases: 2. Written as DNA, the CDR3 is TGTGCCAGCAGCAGACAGGGTGAAGCTTTCTTT. Its protein is CASSRQGEAFF.

The V and J genes are TRBV7-2 and TRBJ2-3; TRBD2 is a possible D gene (5 bases). Germline V gene lookup returns CDR1 SGHTA and CDR2 FQGNSA. Trimming pared 6 bases from V and 2 bases from J, leaving 15 bases between. The CDR3 covers 15 residues. The CDR3 sequence: CASSFRERNTDTQYF. Written as DNA, the CDR3 is TGTGCCAGCAGTTTCCGGGAAAGAAACACAGATACGCAGTATTTT.

The chain couples TRBV19 to TRBJ2-3; maybe TRBD2 (5 bases). CDR1 and CDR2 (germline): LNHDA, SQIVND (reference sequence). The CDR3 has 16 amino acids. The V end lost 4 bases, the J end lost 0 bases, and 14 bases lay between the germline ends. CDR3 bases: TGTGCCAGTAGTAAGGGCGGGCCCCCTAGCACAGATACGCAGTATTTT. Translating gives CASSKGGPPSTDTQYF.

The chain is built from TRBV4-1 and TRBJ1-6; 10 positions match TRBD1. Germline assignment: CDR1 MGHRA and CDR2 YSYEKL. Unmatched junction bases numbered 6, after V lost 3 bases and J lost 10 bases. The CDR3 runs to 15 residues. The CDR3 loop reads CASSQTRDRGSPLHF. CDR3 nucleotide sequence: TGCGCCAGCAGCCAGACCCGGGACAGGGGATCACCCCTCCACTTT.

CDR3 nucleotide sequence: TGTGCCAGCAGTTTTAATAGACTGTCGGTATGGGAGACCCAGTACTTC. Translating it yields CASSFNRLSVWETQYF. The chain uses TRBV6-5 and TRBJ2-5; D remains ambiguous. There are 16 residues in the CDR3. The germline CDR1 and CDR2 sequences are MNHEY and SVGAGI. Trimming stripped 4 bases from V and 5 bases from J, with 20 bases between.

The genes are TRBV7-8 and TRBJ1-3; 7 bases fit TRBD1. CDR1 is SGHVS and CDR2 is FQNEAQ in the germline V gene. There are 15 residues in the CDR3. V lost 8 bases, J lost 2 bases, and 9 bases stayed unmatched. This CDR3 is CASSLYTGAGNTIYF. DNA of the CDR3: TGTGCCAGCTCCCTATATACAGGGGCTGGAAACACCATATATTTT.

This chain joins TRBV7-8 and TRBJ1-1, with D possibly being TRBD1 (6 bases). The V and J ends lost 10 bases and 5 bases respectively, with 11 bases between them. The CDR3 extends over 11 amino acids. CDR1 and CDR2 (germline): SGHVS, FQNEAQ. The CDR3 sequence is CATLTGTEAFF. DNA for the CDR3: TGTGCCACCCTTACAGGGACTGAAGCTTTCTTT.

The gene calls are TRBV15 and TRBJ2-7; 9 nucleotides align to TRBD1. CDR1 LNHNV and CDR2 YYDKDF come from the germline V gene (reference sequence). The V and J ends lost 0 bases and 6 bases, in that order; junction bases with no gene match: 15. There are 18 residues in the CDR3. The CDR3 bases are TGTGCCACCAGCAGAGATTGGAGGGACAGGGATCTTTCACGCGAGCAGTACTTC. It encodes CATSRDWRDRDLSREQYF.

Here the CDR3 reads CASSEGTSGRNRELFF. DNA for the CDR3: TGTGCCAGCAGTGAAGGGACTAGCGGGAGAAACCGGGAGCTGTTTTTT. The chain links TRBV6-1 to TRBJ2-2; 13 positions match TRBD2. Trimming took 1 base from V and 9 from J; bases not matched to a gene: 5. Germline V gene lookup returns CDR1 MNHNS and CDR2 SASEGT. This CDR3 has 16 residues.

The rearrangement links TRBV6-5 to TRBJ1-2; 8 bases are shared with TRBD1. Trimming took 5 bases from V and 8 from J; bases not matched to a gene: 4. This CDR3 is built from 12 residues. CDR1 is MNHEY and CDR2 is SVGAGI in the germline V gene. The CDR3 spells CASSPGQGGYTF. CDR3 bases: TGTGCCAGCAGTCCCGGACAGGGCGGCTACACCTTC.

The J gene is TRBJ2-3, the V gene TRBV19; maybe TRBD2 (6 bases). Germline values: CDR1 LNHDA, CDR2 SQIVND (reference sequence). The ends were cut back, 5 bases at V and 6 bases at J, with 15 bases in the middle. The CDR3 spans 14 residues. CDR3 region: CASSAKRAPDTQYF. The CDR3 region has the DNA TGTGCCAGTAGTGCAAAGCGGGCCCCGGATACGCAGTATTTT.